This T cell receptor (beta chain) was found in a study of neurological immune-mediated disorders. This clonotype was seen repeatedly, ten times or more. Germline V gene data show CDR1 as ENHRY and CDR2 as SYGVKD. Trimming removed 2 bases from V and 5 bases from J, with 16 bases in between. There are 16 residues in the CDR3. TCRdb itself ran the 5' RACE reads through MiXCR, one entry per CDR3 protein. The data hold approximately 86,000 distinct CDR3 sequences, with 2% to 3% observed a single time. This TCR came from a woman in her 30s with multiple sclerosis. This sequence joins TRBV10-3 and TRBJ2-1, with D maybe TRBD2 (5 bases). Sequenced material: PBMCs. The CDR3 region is CAISEIEGGLDNEQFF. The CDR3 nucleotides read TGTGCCATCAGTGAGATTGAGGGCGGCCTCGACAATGAGCAGTTCTTC.